This T cell receptor beta chain was identified during a study of T cell clonotyping in hematopoietic cell transplantation. General study points: After transplant, recipient diversity fell while pathologically expanded clonotypes grew through day 180. Without cell sorting, CD4 versus CD8 contributions remain unresolved. Few recipient clonotypes overlapped donors; over 95% were de novo at given depth.

Assay used: immunoSEQ multiplex PCR; TCRdb lists only in-frame clones, some missing. Here the sample spans 5,500 to 8,500 clones, approximately 96% being singletons. Recipients were bled about 28 days pretransplant and at posttransplant days 30, 100, 180. For this clone: Its antigen is unknown.

There are 15 residues in the CDR3. Here the sequenced sample was PBMCs, taken 30 days after allogeneic stem cell transplant. The sequence was obtained from a male patient aged 35-55 years who had an allogeneic stem cell transplant from a related donor, so the T cells may come from the graft donor. Some clones in this sample may be carry-over from other donors' samples. The V gene is TRBV21-1, the J gene TRBJ2-7. TRBV21-1 is reported as a pseudogene. CDR3 sequence: CASSKRDGLTYEQYF. DNA of the CDR3: TGTGCCAGCAGCAAACGGGACGGGCTGACCTACGAGCAGTACTTC.